One and the same sample provided the 28 T cell receptor beta chains below, sequenced in a study of glioma-infiltrating T cells after dendritic cell vaccination. Assay: immunoSEQ multiplex PCR; the TCRdb copy retains only in-frame clones and omits some. The sample records around 89,000 clones, just over 85% being singletons. The input for sequencing was blood, taken before dendritic cell vaccination. Receptor source: a human donor with glioblastoma.

This chain uses TRBV27 with TRBJ2-7, with TRBD1 matching over 9 bases. V shed 4 bases and J 5 bases; nucleotides not matched to a gene: 6. The CDR3 is 14 residues long. Germline V gene data show CDR1 as MNHEY and CDR2 as SMNVEV (reference sequence). CDR3 nucleotide sequence: TGTGCCAGCAGTTACGACAGGGGGAGCGACGAGCAGTACTTC. It specifies CASSYDRGSDEQYF.

In this sample, this clone turned up a few times. This chain uses TRBV2 with TRBJ2-7; 9 bases map to TRBD2. Trimming cost V 4 bases and J 3 bases; bases outside gene matches: 4. The CDR3 has 14 amino acids. CDR1 is SNHLY, CDR2 FYNNEI, per germline. Here the CDR3 DNA reads TGTGCCAGCAGTGGGCTAGCGGGACACTACGAGCAGTACTTC. Translation gives CASSGLAGHYEQYF.

The chain joins TRBV7-9 to TRBJ1-5; D may be TRBD1 (6 bases). The CDR3 is made up of 15 amino acids. Germline V gene data show CDR1 as SEHNR and CDR2 as FQNEAQ (reference sequence). V dropped 3 bases and J dropped 2 bases, with 11 bases sitting between them. CDR3 DNA sequence: TGTGCCAGCAGCTTTGGGAACAGGGGCAATCAGCCCCAGCATTTT. It encodes CASSFGNRGNQPQHF.

The chain carries TRBV29-1 and TRBJ2-1; TRBD1 matches 10 bases. This CDR3 comprises 13 residues. Germline V gives CDR1 SQVTM, CDR2 ANQGSEA. Trimming at V came to 4 bases and at J to 6 bases, leaving 3 bases not matched to a gene. Here the CDR3 DNA reads TGCAGCGTTGGACAGGGGGCAATCAATGAGCAGTTCTTC. Translated, it gives CSVGQGAINEQFF.

The chain has TRBV27 and TRBJ1-1; D gene uncertain. CDR3 length equals 14 residues. V shed 2 bases and J shed 0 bases, with 7 bases lying between them. The V gene's germline CDR1 is MNHEY and CDR2 SMNVEV (reference sequence). DNA for the CDR3: TGTGCCAGCAGTTTAAGGGAGATGAACACTGAAGCTTTCTTT. Its protein is CASSLREMNTEAFF.

A single count supports this clone. This chain uses TRBV7-2 with TRBJ1-1, with a tentative D call TRBD1 (6 bases). Germline V gene data show CDR1 as SGHTA and CDR2 as FQGNSA. Trimming pared 4 bases from V and 0 bases from J, leaving 12 bases between. This CDR3 has 15 amino acids. The CDR3 coding sequence is TGTGCCAGCAGCTGGGGGGGCAGCATGAACACTGAAGCTTTCTTT. It encodes CASSWGGSMNTEAFF. The full variable domain, in which reference TRBV7-2 and TRBJ1-1 provide the parts outside the CDR3, is GAGVSQSPSNKVTEKGKDVELRCDPISGHTALYWYRQSLGQGLEFLIYFQGNSAPDKSGLPSDRFSAERTGGSVSTLTIQRTQQEDSAVYLCASSWGGSMNTEAFFGQGTRLTVV.

The chain recombines TRBV9 with TRBJ2-3; maybe TRBD1 (5 bases). The CDR3 is made up of 15 amino acids. V lost 4 bases to trimming and J lost 2 bases, with 14 bases between them. The germline gives CDR1 SGDLS, CDR2 YYNGEE. The CDR3 nucleotides read TGTGCCAGCAGCCCCGACAGTTTTCCCACAGATACGCAGTATTTT. Its protein product is CASSPDSFPTDTQYF. Complete variable domain (other parts from reference TRBV9 and TRBJ2-3): DSGVTQTPKHLITATGQRVTLRCSPRSGDLSVYWYQQSLDQGLQFLIQYYNGEERAKGNILERFSAQQFPDLHSELNLSSLELGDSALYFCASSPDSFPTDTQYFGPGTRLTVL.

This chain joins TRBV7-9 and TRBJ1-1, with D perhaps TRBD1 (5 bases). V lost 1 base and J 11 bases, leaving 20 bases between the germline ends. CDR1 and CDR2 from the germline V gene are SEHNR and FQNEAQ (reference sequence). The CDR3 loop spans 15 amino acids. The CDR3 reads CASSLGGGSPSGAFF. DNA of the CDR3: TGTGCCAGCAGCTTAGGTGGGGGAAGTCCGAGCGGGGCTTTCTTT. The whole variable domain, remainder taken from reference TRBV7-9 and TRBJ1-1, is DTGVSQNPRHKITKRGQNVTFRCDPISEHNRLYWYRQTLGQGPEFLTYFQNEAQLEKSRLLSDRFSAERPKGSFSTLEIQRTEQGDSAMYLCASSLGGGSPSGAFFGQGTRLTVV.

The chain recombines TRBV6-1 with TRBJ2-5; 7 bases align to TRBD1. From germline, CDR1 is MNHNS and CDR2 SASEGT. The V segment lost 4 bases and the J segment 2 bases; nucleotides outside the gene matches: 10. The CDR3 contains 16 residues. The CDR3 reads CASSVPRDRAQETQYF. In DNA, the CDR3 is TGTGCCAGCAGTGTCCCCCGGGACAGAGCGCAAGAGACCCAGTACTTC.

V and J are TRBV18 and TRBJ2-3; 8 nucleotides align to TRBD1. V shed 2 bases and J 3 bases; nucleotides not matched to a gene: 4. Germline loops: CDR1 KGHSH, CDR2 LQKENI. This CDR3 spans 15 amino acids. The CDR3 nucleotides are TGTGCCAGCTCACCAGACAGGGGAAGGACAGATACGCAGTATTTT. This translates into CASSPDRGRTDTQYF.

The chain carries TRBV27 and TRBJ2-1; TRBD1 agrees at 8 bases. CDR1 MNHEY and CDR2 SMNVEV come from the germline V gene (reference sequence). The CDR3 loop spans 14 amino acids. The V and J ends lost 5 bases and 6 bases, in that order; junction bases with no gene match: 6. The CDR3 region is CASSAGGGLNEQFF. The DNA for the CDR3 is TGTGCCAGCAGTGCAGGGGGCGGCCTCAATGAGCAGTTCTTC.

The genes are TRBV14 and TRBJ1-2; TRBD1 might be the D (6 bases). There are 12 residues in the CDR3. The germline gives CDR1 SGHDN, CDR2 FVKESK. The V gene lost 11 bases and the J gene lost 5 bases, with 15 bases spanning the gap. The CDR3 region has the DNA TGTGCCTCAGGGGTGGCCTCATATGGCTACACCTTC. Its translation is CASGVASYGYTF.

The chain uses TRBV7-2 and TRBJ2-7; 11 bases line up with TRBD2. The CDR3 has 14 amino acids. V trimming: 3 bases; J trimming: 3 bases; junction bases outside the gene matches: 1. Germline assignment: CDR1 SGHTA and CDR2 FQGNSA. The CDR3 DNA reads as TGTGCCAGCAGCTTCCTAGCGGGGGGCTACGAGCAGTACTTC. Protein sequence: CASSFLAGGYEQYF.

A few counts support this clone. CDR3 loop: CASSLEGRLFF. CDR3 nucleotides: TGTGCCAGCAGTTTGGAGGGAAGGCTGTTTTTT. The chain joins TRBV28 to TRBJ1-4, with D hard to call. CDR3 size: 11 residues. Germline V gene lookup returns CDR1 MDHEN and CDR2 SYDVKM. Trimming stripped 3 bases from V and 14 bases from J, with 10 bases between.

The genes are TRBV30 and TRBJ2-1; 11 bases match TRBD2. This CDR3 comprises 16 residues. Germline CDR1 reads GTSNPN; CDR2 reads SVGIG (reference sequence). Unmatched junction bases numbered 9, after V lost 0 bases and J lost 8 bases. The CDR3 DNA reads TGTGCCTGGAGTGTAAGCACTAGCGGGAGTCGAGATGAGCAGTTCTTC. Protein product: CAWSVSTSGSRDEQFF.

This clone was counted only a few times. The DNA for the CDR3 is TGTGCCAGCAGTGAAACGGAGAACTATGGCTACACCTTC. Translation gives CASSETENYGYTF. The rearrangement joins TRBV6-1 to TRBJ1-2; D is undetermined. The germline V and J ends were trimmed by 2 bases and 2 bases, with 6 bases remaining between them. The germline CDR1 and CDR2 sequences are MNHNS and SASEGT. The CDR3 consists of 13 residues.

This clone was picked up one time. The V call is TRBV9, the J call TRBJ2-5; a possible D gene is TRBD1 (6 bases). The germline gives CDR1 SGDLS, CDR2 YYNGEE. This CDR3 region has 15 residues. Trimming removed 3 bases at V and 4 bases at J, with 16 bases between. The CDR3 DNA reads as TGTGCCAGCAGCGGGGGACAAGCCCTCGGAGAGACCCAGTACTTC. Protein sequence: CASSGGQALGETQYF. The full variable domain, rest sourced from reference TRBV9 and TRBJ2-5, is DSGVTQTPKHLITATGQRVTLRCSPRSGDLSVYWYQQSLDQGLQFLIQYYNGEERAKGNILERFSAQQFPDLHSELNLSSLELGDSALYFCASSGGQALGETQYFGPGTRLLVL.

This chain joins TRBV19 and TRBJ1-1, with 9 bases identical to TRBD1. Germline-derived CDR1 and CDR2 are LNHDA and SQIVND (reference sequence). V lost 5 bases, J lost 4 bases, and 8 bases stayed unmatched. This CDR3 is built from 15 residues. The DNA of the CDR3 is TGTGCCAGTAGTTTCGCAACAGGGGGCATCACTGAAGCTTTCTTT. This gives the protein CASSFATGGITEAFF.

The genes are TRBV9 and TRBJ2-1; tentative D call: TRBD1 (6 bases). V was clipped by 3 bases and J by 2 bases, with 12 bases between them. This CDR3 region has 15 residues. The germline V gene encodes CDR1 SGDLS and CDR2 YYNGEE. In DNA form, the CDR3 reads TGTGCCAGCAGCGCCACAGGGTCCCCCTACAATGAGCAGTTCTTC. Its protein is CASSATGSPYNEQFF.

As DNA, the CDR3 is TGTGCCAGCAGCCTGACCGGGACTACCAGGGAGACCCAGTACTTC. Amino acids: CASSLTGTTRETQYF. The rearrangement uses TRBV11-2 and TRBJ2-5; 7 bases are shared with TRBD2. V shed 5 bases and J 5 bases; nucleotides not matched to a gene: 11. CDR1 and CDR2 (germline): SGHAT, FQNNGV. This CDR3 contains 15 residues.

The V call is TRBV19, the J call TRBJ2-5; tentatively, D is TRBD1 (6 bases). Trimming pared 3 bases from V and 2 bases from J, leaving 16 bases between. CDR3 length: 16 residues. Germline lookup yields CDR1 LNHDA and CDR2 SQIVND (reference sequence). The CDR3 nucleotides read TGTGCCAGTAGTATTGGCAGGGGAAAGGGTCAAGAGACCCAGTACTTC. Protein sequence: CASSIGRGKGQETQYF.

The chain links TRBV15 to TRBJ2-5; 7 bases line up with TRBD1. This CDR3 is 14 amino acids long. Germline-derived CDR1 and CDR2 are LNHNV and YYDKDF (reference sequence). With 3 bases clipped from V and 5 bases from J, the junction kept 6 bases outside the gene matches. The CDR3 region has the DNA TGTGCCACCAGCAGTATTCAGGGGGTGGAGACCCAGTACTTC. Translation: CATSSIQGVETQYF.

V is TRBV9 and J is TRBJ2-5; TRBD2 matches 13 bases. V gave up 4 bases and J gave up 5 bases; unmatched junction bases: 5. The germline gives CDR1 SGDLS, CDR2 YYNGEE. The CDR3 extends over 15 amino acids. The CDR3 reads CASSIGLAGDETQYF. In DNA, the CDR3 is TGTGCCAGCAGCATAGGACTAGCGGGAGACGAGACCCAGTACTTC.

The chain has TRBV30 and TRBJ2-7; unclear D gene. CDR1 and CDR2 from the germline V gene are GTSNPN and SVGIG (reference sequence). Deletions cut 2 bases from V and 0 bases from J, with 5 bases between. CDR3 length: 12 residues. DNA for the CDR3: TGTGCCTGGAGTCCGAGCTCCTACGAGCAGTACTTC. This codes for CAWSPSSYEQYF.

This CDR3 is CASSFWTGVGEQFF. For the CDR3, the DNA is TGTGCCAGCAGCTTCTGGACAGGGGTTGGGGAGCAGTTCTTC. The rearrangement joins TRBV11-2 to TRBJ2-1, with TRBD1 identical over 9 bases. Trimming removed 3 bases from V and 10 bases from J; junction bases left unmatched: 7. Germline V gene sequence: CDR1 SGHAT, CDR2 FQNNGV. This CDR3 spans 14 amino acids.

The chain recombines TRBV27 with TRBJ2-3; 12 bases fit TRBD2. This CDR3 comprises 15 residues. Germline trimming cut 4 bases from V and 2 bases from J; bases unmatched to any gene: 1. The germline CDR1 and CDR2 sequences are MNHEY and SMNVEV (reference sequence). The CDR3 sequence is CASSSSGRVTDTQYF. CDR3 in DNA: TGTGCCAGCAGTTCTAGCGGGAGGGTCACAGATACGCAGTATTTT.

V usage is TRBV25-1 and J usage is TRBJ1-3; TRBD1 agrees at 10 bases. Trimming cost V 5 bases and J 0 bases; bases outside gene matches: 7. Looked up from germline, CDR1 is MGHDK and CDR2 is SYGVNS. The CDR3 is 17 residues long. The CDR3 region is CASSIRTGGISGNTIYF. In DNA form, the CDR3 reads TGTGCCAGCAGTATCAGGACAGGGGGAATCTCTGGAAACACCATATATTTT.

This rearrangement joins TRBV29-1 to TRBJ2-1, with D possibly matching TRBD2 (6 bases). V was clipped by 0 bases and J by 1 base, with 13 bases between them. Germline lookup yields CDR1 SQVTM and CDR2 ANQGSEA. This CDR3 region has 16 residues. DNA of the CDR3: TGCAGCGTTGAAGATCTGTGGGACTTTTCCTACAATGAGCAGTTCTTC. Translation: CSVEDLWDFSYNEQFF.